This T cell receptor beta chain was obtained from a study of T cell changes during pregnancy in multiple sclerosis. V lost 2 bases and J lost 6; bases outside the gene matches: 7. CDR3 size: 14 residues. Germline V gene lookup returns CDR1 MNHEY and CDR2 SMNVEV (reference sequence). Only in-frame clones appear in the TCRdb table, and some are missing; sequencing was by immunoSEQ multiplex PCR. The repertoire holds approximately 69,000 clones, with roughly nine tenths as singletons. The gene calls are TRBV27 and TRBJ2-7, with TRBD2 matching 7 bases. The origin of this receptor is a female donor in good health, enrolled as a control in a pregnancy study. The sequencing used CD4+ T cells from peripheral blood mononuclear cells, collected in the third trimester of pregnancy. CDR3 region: CASSLEGWTSEQYF. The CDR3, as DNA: TGTGCCAGCAGTTTAGAGGGGTGGACTAGCGAGCAGTACTTC.